The rows below give T cell receptor beta chains drawn from one sample of a study of cytomegalovirus exposure and HLA in healthy donors. The repertoire was sequenced with immunoSEQ multiplex PCR; TCRdb's copy has only in-frame clones and lacks some. Among fewer than 90,000 clones, 84% were seen once, and the ten largest hold 9.5% to 13%. Sequences were obtained from PBMCs. These receptor sequences come from a woman under 30 in good health and CMV-seropositive. Each CDR3 is given with its conserved first and last residue. The D gene is left open where the match is weak. Some rows have no size entry. The others give once, few or many, or a class for an expanded clone.

>-|TRBV5-1|TRBJ2-5|TRBD2
TGCGCCAGCAGCCCGGGACTAGCGGGGGCCCCCGGTGAGACCCAGTACTTC
CASSPGLAGAPGETQYF
>-|TRBV7-3|TRBJ1-1|-
TGTGCCAGCAGCTTAGGATACGGGACTGAAGCTTTCTTT
CASSLGYGTEAFF
>-|TRBV19|TRBJ2-7|-
TGTGCCAGTAGTCCTGGAGGGGTCTACGAGCAGTACTTC
CASSPGGVYEQYF
>-|TRBV5-1|TRBJ2-5|-
TGCGCCAGCAGCTTGGGAGGGGGAGAGACCCAGTACTTC
CASSLGGGETQYF
>-|TRBV2|TRBJ2-2|TRBD1
TGTGCCAGCAGTGAAGGAGGACAGGGGGATAACACCGGGGAGCTGTTTTTT
CASSEGGQGDNTGELFF
>-|TRBV7-8|TRBJ2-5|TRBD1
TGTGCCAGCAGCCACCAACAGGGGCAAGAGACCCAGTACTTC
CASSHQQGQETQYF
>-|TRBV10-3|TRBJ1-5|TRBD1
TGTGCCGTCAGACAGGGCCTCGGTAATCAGCCCCAGCATTTT
CAVRQGLGNQPQHF
>-|TRBV15|TRBJ2-1|TRBD2
TGTGCCACCAGCAGCCCGGGGGGGATCTCCTACAATGAGCAGTTCTTC
CATSSPGGISYNEQFF
>few|TRBV2|TRBJ1-5|TRBD1
TGTGCCAGCGACAGGGAATATGGACAGCCCCAGCATTTT
CASDREYGQPQHF
>-|TRBV7-9|TRBJ2-2|TRBD1
TGTGCCAGCAGCTTACGTGACAGGGCAGCCTTGAGGGTCACCGGGGAGCTGTTTTTT
CASSLRDRAALRVTGELFF
>-|TRBV19|TRBJ2-4|-
TGTGCCAGTAGTGTCCCTCAGGGGGCCAAAAACATTCAGTACTTC
CASSVPQGAKNIQYF
>-|TRBV5-1|TRBJ1-1|TRBD1
TGCGCCAGCAGCTGGGACAGAGAAAAGAACACTGAAGCTTTCTTT
CASSWDREKNTEAFF
>-|TRBV5-4|TRBJ1-1|TRBD1
TGTGCCAGCAACGACAGGGGGCGCGGTAGCACTGAAGCTTTCTTT
CASNDRGRGSTEAFF
>-|TRBV5-1|TRBJ2-7|-
TGCGCCAGCAGCTTCGGACAGATTTCCTACGAGCAGTACTTC
CASSFGQISYEQYF
>-|TRBV30|TRBJ1-1|-
TGTGCCTGGAGTGGAGGTAGGCCTGAAGCTTTCTTT
CAWSGGRPEAFF
>-|TRBV2|TRBJ2-1|-
TGTGCCAGCAGTCTACAGGTTTACAATGAGCAGTTCTTC
CASSLQVYNEQFF
>-|TRBV7-9|TRBJ2-3|-
TGTGCCAGCAACCTACTCCAGGGCGGCAACACAGATACGCAGTATTTT
CASNLLQGGNTDTQYF
>-|TRBV29-1|TRBJ2-2|TRBD1
TGCAGCGCCGGGACAGGGAGCACCGGGGAGCTGTTTTTT
CSAGTGSTGELFF